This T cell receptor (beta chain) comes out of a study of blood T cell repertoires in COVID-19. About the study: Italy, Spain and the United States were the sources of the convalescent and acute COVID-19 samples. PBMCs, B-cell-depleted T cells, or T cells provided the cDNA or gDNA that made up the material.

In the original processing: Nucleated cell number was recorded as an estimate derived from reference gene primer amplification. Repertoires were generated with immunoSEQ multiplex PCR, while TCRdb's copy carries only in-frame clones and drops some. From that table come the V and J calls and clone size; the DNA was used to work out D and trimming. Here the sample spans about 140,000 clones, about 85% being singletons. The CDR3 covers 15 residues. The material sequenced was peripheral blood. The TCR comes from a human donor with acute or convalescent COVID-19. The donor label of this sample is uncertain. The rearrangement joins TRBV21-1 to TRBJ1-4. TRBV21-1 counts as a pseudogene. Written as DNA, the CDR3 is TGTGCCAGCAGCAAAGTCGTCCGGTTAGATGAAAAACTGTTTTTT. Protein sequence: CASSKVVRLDEKLFF.